This T cell receptor (beta chain) was recorded in a study of blood T cell repertoires in COVID-19. For the study at large: Donors in the United States, Italy and Spain gave samples during acute or convalescent COVID-19. The analysed material was cDNA or gDNA that came from T cells, B-cell-depleted T cells, or PBMCs.

Original data processing: How many nucleated cells were present was estimated from reference gene primer amplification. The repertoire was sequenced with immunoSEQ multiplex PCR; TCRdb's copy has only in-frame clones and lacks some. V, J and clone size derive from that table, while D and trimming were established from the DNA sequence. The sample comprises about 140,000 clones, 84% of which are singletons, and more than 8.5% rests with the top ten. The CDR3 has 12 amino acids. Looked up from germline, CDR1 is SGDLS and CDR2 is YYNGEE. V lost 0 bases and J lost 7, with 7 bases in between. The clonotype was recovered from a man in his sixties with active or convalescent COVID-19. The rearrangement links TRBV9 to TRBJ1-2, with D possibly matching TRBD1 (5 bases). Sequences were obtained from peripheral blood. CDR3 DNA: TGTGCCAGCAGCGTAGCAGGGCCTGGCTACACCTTC. The encoded protein is CASSVAGPGYTF.